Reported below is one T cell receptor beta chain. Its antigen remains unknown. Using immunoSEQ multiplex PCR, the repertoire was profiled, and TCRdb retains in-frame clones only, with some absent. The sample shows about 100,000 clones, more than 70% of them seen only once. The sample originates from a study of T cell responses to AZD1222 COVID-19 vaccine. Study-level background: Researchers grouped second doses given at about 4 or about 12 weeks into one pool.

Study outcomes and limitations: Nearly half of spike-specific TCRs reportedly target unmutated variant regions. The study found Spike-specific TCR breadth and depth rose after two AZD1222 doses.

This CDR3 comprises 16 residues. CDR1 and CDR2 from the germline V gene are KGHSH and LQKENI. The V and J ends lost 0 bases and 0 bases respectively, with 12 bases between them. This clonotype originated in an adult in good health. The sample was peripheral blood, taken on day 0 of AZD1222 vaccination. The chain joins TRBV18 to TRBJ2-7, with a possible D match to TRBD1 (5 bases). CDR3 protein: CASSPPGLSSSYEQYF. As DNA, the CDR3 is TGTGCCAGCTCACCACCGGGGCTATCCAGCTCCTACGAGCAGTACTTC.